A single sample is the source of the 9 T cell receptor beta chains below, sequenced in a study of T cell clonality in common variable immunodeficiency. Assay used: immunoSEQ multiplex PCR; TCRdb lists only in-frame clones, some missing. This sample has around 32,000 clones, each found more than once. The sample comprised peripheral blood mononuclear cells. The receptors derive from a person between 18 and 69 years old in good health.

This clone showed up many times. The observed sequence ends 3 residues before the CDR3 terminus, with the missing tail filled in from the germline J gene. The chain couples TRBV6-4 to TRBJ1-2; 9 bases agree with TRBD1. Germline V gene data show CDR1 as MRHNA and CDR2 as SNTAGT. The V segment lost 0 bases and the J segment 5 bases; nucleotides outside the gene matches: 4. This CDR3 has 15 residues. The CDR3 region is CASSDSQGAKYGYTF. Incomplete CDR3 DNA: TGTGCCAGCAGTGACTCACAGGGGGCGAAATATGGC.

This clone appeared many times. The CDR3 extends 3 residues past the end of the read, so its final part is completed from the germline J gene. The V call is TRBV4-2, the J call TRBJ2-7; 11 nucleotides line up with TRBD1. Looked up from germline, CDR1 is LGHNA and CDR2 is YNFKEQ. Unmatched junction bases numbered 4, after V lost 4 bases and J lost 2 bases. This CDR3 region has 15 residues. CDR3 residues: CASSPGQGDPYEQYF. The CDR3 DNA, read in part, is TGTGCCAGCAGCCCGGGACAGGGGGACCCCTACGAG.

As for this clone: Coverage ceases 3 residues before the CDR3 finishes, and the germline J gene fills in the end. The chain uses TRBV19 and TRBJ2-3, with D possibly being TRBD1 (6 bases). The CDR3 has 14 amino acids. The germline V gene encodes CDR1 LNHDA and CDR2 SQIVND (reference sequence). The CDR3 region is CASGRAGAGQPQYF. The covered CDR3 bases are TGTGCCAGTGGGCGCGCAGGGGCGGGTCAGCCG.

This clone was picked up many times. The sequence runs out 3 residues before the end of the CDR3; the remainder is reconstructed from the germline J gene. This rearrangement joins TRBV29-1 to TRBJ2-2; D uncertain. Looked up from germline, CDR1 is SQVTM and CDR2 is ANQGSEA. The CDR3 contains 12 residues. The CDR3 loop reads CSVAATNEKLFF. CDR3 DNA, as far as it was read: TGCAGCGTTGCCGCAACTAATGAAAAG.

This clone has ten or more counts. CDR3 bases read: TGCGCCAGCAGGAACGGACTCGAAGGTGAG. Translated: CASRNGLEGE. The CDR3 reads in full as CASRNGLEGEQFF. The V gene is TRBV5-1, the J gene TRBJ2-1; D might be TRBD2 (5 bases). The read comes to an end 3 residues before the CDR3 does, leaving the germline J gene to fill in the end. Germline V gives CDR1 SGHRS, CDR2 YFSETQ. Trimming removed 5 bases from V and 9 bases from J, with 15 bases in between. The CDR3 covers 13 residues.

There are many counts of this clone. Incomplete CDR3 DNA: TGTGCCAGCAGCTTATATCCTAGCGGGAGGGCCGACGGGGAG. Translation gives CASSLYPSGRADGE. The complete CDR3 reads CASSLYPSGRADGELFF. The chain employs TRBV7-3 and TRBJ2-2; 12 nucleotides match TRBD2. The read terminates 3 residues ahead of where the CDR3 ends, so the germline J gene completes it. Germline V CDR1 and CDR2: SGHTA, FQGTGA. V trimming: 2 bases; J trimming: 7 bases; junction bases outside the gene matches: 8. The length of the CDR3 is 17 residues.

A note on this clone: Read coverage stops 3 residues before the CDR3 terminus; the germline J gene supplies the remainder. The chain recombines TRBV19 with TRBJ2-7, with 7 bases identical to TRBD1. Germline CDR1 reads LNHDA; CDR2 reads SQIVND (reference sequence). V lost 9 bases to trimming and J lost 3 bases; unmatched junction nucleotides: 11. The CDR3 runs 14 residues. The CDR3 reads CASRPLGQSYEQYF. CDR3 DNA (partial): TGTGCCAGCCGTCCTCTGGGACAGAGCTACGAG.

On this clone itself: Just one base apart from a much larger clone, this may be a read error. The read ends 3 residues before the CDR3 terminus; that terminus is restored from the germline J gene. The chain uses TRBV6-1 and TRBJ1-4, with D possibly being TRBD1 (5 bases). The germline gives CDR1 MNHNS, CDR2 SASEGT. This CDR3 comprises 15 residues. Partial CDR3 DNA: TGTGCCAGCAGTGAACGGGTCTCTGGGGCCAACGTA. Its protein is CASSERVSGANV. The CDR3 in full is CASSERVSGANVLFF.

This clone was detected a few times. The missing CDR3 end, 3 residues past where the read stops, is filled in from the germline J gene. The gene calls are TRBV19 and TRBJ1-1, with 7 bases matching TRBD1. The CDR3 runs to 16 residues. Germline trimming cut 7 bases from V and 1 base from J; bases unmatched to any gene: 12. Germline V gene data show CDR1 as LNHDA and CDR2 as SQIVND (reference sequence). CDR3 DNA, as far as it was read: TGTGCCAGTACCAACTCCTTAGACAGGGAGAACACTGAA. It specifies CASTNSLDRENTE. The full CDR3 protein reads CASTNSLDRENTEAFF.